Below, one TCR beta chain is given with its context. The source of the sample is a study of CD8+ T cells in alopecia areata. On the study more broadly: Tofacitinib administration persisted for 6 to 18 months, succeeded by 6 months off drug.

The J segment lost 4 bases and the V segment lost 5 bases, leaving 4 bases of the junction unmatched. CDR3 size: 15 residues. CDR1 and CDR2 (germline): PRHDT, FYEKMQ (reference sequence). RNA extraction was followed by reverse transcription into cDNA, which acted as the sequencing template. Some clones are missing from TCRdb's copy, which holds only in-frame ones; the method was immunoSEQ multiplex PCR. The sample has more than 95,000 clones; approximately 42% are singletons. The sample comprised CD4+ T cells sorted from blood. The TCR comes from a human donor with alopecia areata. The rearrangement uses TRBV13 and TRBJ2-5, with 13 bases lining up with TRBD2. CDR3 region: CASSLRLAGGETQYF. CDR3 DNA: TGTGCCAGCAGCCTACGACTAGCGGGGGGAGAGACCCAGTACTTC.